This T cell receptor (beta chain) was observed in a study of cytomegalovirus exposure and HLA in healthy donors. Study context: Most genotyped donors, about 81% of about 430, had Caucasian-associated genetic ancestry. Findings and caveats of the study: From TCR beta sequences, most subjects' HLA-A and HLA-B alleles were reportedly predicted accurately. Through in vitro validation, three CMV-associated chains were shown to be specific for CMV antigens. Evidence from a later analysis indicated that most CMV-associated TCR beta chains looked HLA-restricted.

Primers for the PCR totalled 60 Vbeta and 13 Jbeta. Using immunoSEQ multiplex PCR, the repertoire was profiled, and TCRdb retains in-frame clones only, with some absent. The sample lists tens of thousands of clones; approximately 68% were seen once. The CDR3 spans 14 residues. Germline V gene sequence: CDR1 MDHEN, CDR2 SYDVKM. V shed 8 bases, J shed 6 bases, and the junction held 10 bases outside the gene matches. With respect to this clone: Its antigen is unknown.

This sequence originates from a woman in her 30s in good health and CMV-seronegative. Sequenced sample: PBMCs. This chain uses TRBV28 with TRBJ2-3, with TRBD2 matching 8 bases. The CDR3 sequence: CASGLAGNRDTQYF. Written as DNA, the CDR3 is TGTGCCAGCGGCTTAGCGGGGAATAGGGATACGCAGTATTTT. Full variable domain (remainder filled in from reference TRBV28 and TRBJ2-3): DVKVTQSSRYLVKRTGEKVFLECVQDMDHENMFWYRQDPGLGLRLIYFSYDVKMKEKGDIPEGYSVSREKKERFSLILESASTNQTSMYLCASGLAGNRDTQYFGPGTRLTVL.